The 9 T cell receptor beta chains given below trace back to one sample, sequenced in a study of blood T cell repertoires in COVID-19. The assay was immunoSEQ multiplex PCR, and TCRdb's table has in-frame clones only and misses some. The data show some 69,000 clones, roughly nine tenths seen once. The sequenced sample was peripheral blood. These receptors were taken from a man in his fifties or sixties with acute or convalescent COVID-19.

This clone occurred once. This chain joins TRBV5-1 and TRBJ1-1; the D is unclear. CDR3 size: 14 residues. The V end was cut by 0 bases, the J end by 5 bases, with 11 bases between. Germline CDR1 SGHRS, CDR2 YFSETQ. The CDR3 loop reads CASSLVGERTEAFF. The CDR3 DNA sequence: TGCGCCAGCAGCTTGGTGGGCGAACGGACTGAAGCTTTCTTT.

The rearrangement links TRBV6-6 to TRBJ1-1; a weak D match, TRBD1 (6 bases). CDR1 is MNHNY, CDR2 SVGAGI, per germline (reference sequence). CDR3 size: 16 residues. The germline V and J ends were trimmed by 0 bases and 5 bases, with 16 bases remaining between them. The CDR3 protein is CASSYSLTGKGTEAFF. In nucleotides, the CDR3 is TGTGCCAGCAGTTACTCCCTAACAGGGAAGGGAACTGAAGCTTTCTTT.

This clone was counted a single time. This chain joins TRBV3-1 (or the pseudogene TRBV3-2) and TRBJ1-3; possible D gene TRBD1, 5 bases. V was trimmed by 4 bases and J by 0 bases, leaving 13 bases between them. Germline assignment: CDR1 LGHDT and CDR2 YNNKEL (reference sequence). The CDR3 consists of 16 residues. The CDR3: CASSPGGQTSGNTIYF. Here the CDR3 DNA reads TGTGCCAGCAGCCCGGGGGGTCAGACCTCTGGAAACACCATATATTTT.

The V gene is TRBV5-1, the J gene TRBJ2-5, with TRBD2 identical over 9 bases. The germline V gene has CDR1 SGHRS and CDR2 YFSETQ. Trimming took 5 bases from V and 1 from J; bases not matched to a gene: 6. CDR3 length: 15 residues. The CDR3 nucleotides are TGCGCCAGCAGAGTCTCGCGGGGGGGCCAAGAGACCCAGTACTTC. This encodes CASRVSRGGQETQYF.

This clone was recorded once. This sequence joins TRBV7-9 and TRBJ2-1; D might be TRBD1 (6 bases). CDR1 and CDR2 from the germline V gene are SEHNR and FQNEAQ (reference sequence). The CDR3 has 15 residues. The V gene lost 4 bases and the J gene lost 6 bases, with 16 bases spanning the gap. The chain's CDR3 is CASSSSLPGVNEQFF. In nucleotides, the CDR3 is TGTGCCAGCAGCTCATCACTCCCAGGGGTCAATGAGCAGTTCTTC.

The rearrangement joins TRBV11-2 to TRBJ1-1; TRBD1 aligns across 10 bases. Trimming at V came to 5 bases and at J to 5 bases, leaving 5 bases not matched to a gene. From germline, CDR1 is SGHAT and CDR2 FQNNGV. The CDR3 sequence is 14 residues long. In DNA, the CDR3 is TGTGCCAGCAGCAGCCCGGGACAGGGGACTGAAGCTTTCTTT. Protein sequence: CASSSPGQGTEAFF. The full variable domain, rest sourced from reference TRBV11-2 and TRBJ1-1, is EAGVAQSPRYKIIEKRQSVAFWCNPISGHATLYWYQQILGQGPKLLIQFQNNGVVDDSQLPKDRFSAERLKGVDSTLKIQPAKLEDSAVYLCASSSPGQGTEAFFGQGTRLTVV.

The rearrangement links TRBV7-9 to TRBJ1-6, with D uncertain. V shed 1 base and J shed 7 bases, with 8 bases lying between them. The germline gives CDR1 SEHNR, CDR2 FQNEAQ (reference sequence). The CDR3 sequence is 14 residues long. The CDR3 coding sequence is TGTGCCAGCAGCTTAGTAGAGGGAAATTCACCCCTCCACTTT. This sequence encodes CASSLVEGNSPLHF.

This rearrangement joins TRBV6-2 or TRBV6-3 to TRBJ1-1; 8 positions match TRBD1. V lost 5 bases to trimming and J lost 5 bases; unmatched junction nucleotides: 7. Germline CDR1 reads MNHEY; CDR2 reads SVGEGT. The length of the CDR3 is 14 residues. The DNA for the CDR3 is TGTGCCAGCAGTGACCGAACAGGGGGGACTGAAGCTTTCTTT. Translation: CASSDRTGGTEAFF.

The genes are TRBV5-6 and TRBJ2-7; 10 nucleotides match TRBD2. From germline, CDR1 is SGHDT and CDR2 YYEEEE. The CDR3 spans 16 residues. V trimming: 2 bases; J trimming: 4 bases; junction bases outside the gene matches: 9. CDR3 sequence (DNA): TGTGCCAGCAGCTTTAGATTTAGCGGGGGGCCGTACGAGCAGTACTTC. Residues: CASSFRFSGGPYEQYF. The variable domain in full, with the rest retrieved from reference TRBV5-6 and TRBJ2-7, is DAGVTQSPTHLIKTRGQQVTLRCSPKSGHDTVSWYQQALGQGPQFIFQYYEEEERQRGNFPDRFSGHQFPNYSSELNVNALLLGDSALYLCASSFRFSGGPYEQYFGPGTRLTVT.